This TCR beta chain was found in a study of T cell responses to AZD1222 COVID-19 vaccine. Study context: Pooled in the analysis were second doses at about 4 or about 12 weeks.

Assay used: immunoSEQ multiplex PCR; TCRdb lists only in-frame clones, some missing. The sample contains approximately 180,000 clones, roughly 92% of which appear only once. V was cut by 1 base and J by 6 bases, with 15 bases left in between. The CDR3 spans 15 residues. Germline loops: CDR1 MGHDK, CDR2 SYGVNS. A single count supports this clone. The antigen remains undetermined. Findings and limits, study-wide: Spike-specific TCR breadth and depth grew following two AZD1222 doses. Donors were largely white British and mainly female; clonal diversity was possibly underestimated.

The chain recombines TRBV25-1 with TRBJ1-1; D not certain. Sequenced material: peripheral blood, taken on day 0 of AZD1222 vaccination. The receptor was isolated from an adult in good health. The CDR3: CASSEFYGPDAEAFF. For the CDR3, the DNA is TGTGCCAGCAGTGAATTTTATGGACCGGACGCTGAAGCTTTCTTT.